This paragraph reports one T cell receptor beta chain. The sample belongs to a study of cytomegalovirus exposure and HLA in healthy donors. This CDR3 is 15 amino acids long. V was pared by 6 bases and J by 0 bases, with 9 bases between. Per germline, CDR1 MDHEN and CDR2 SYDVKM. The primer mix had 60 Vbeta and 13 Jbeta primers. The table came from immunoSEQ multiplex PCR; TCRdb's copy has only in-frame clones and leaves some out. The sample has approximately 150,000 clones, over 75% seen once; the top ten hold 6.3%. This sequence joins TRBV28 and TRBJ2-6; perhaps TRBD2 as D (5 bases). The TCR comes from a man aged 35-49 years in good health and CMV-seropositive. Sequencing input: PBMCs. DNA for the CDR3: TGTGCCAGCAGCGCTAGCAGCTCTGGGGCCAACGTCCTGACTTTC. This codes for CASSASSSGANVLTF.